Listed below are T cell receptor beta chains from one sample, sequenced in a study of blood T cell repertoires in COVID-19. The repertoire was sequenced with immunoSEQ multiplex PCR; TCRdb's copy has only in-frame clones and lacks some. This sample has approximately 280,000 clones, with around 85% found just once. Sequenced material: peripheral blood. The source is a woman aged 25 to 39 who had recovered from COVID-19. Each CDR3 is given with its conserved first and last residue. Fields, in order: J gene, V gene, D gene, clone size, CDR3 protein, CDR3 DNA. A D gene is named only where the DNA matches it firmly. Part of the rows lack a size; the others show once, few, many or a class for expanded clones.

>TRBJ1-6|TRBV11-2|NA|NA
CASRYQGRKGDNSPLHF
TGTGCCAGCAGATACCAGGGGCGCAAAGGAGATAATTCACCCCTCCACTTT
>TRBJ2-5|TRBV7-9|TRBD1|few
CASSTINRGETQYF
TGTGCCAGCAGCACCATAAACAGGGGAGAGACCCAGTACTTC
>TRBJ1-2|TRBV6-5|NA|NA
CASSYTGYGYTF
TGTGCCAGCAGTTACACGGGATATGGCTACACCTTC
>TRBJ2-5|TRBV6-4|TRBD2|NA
CASAAGTSGIETQYF
TGTGCCAGCGCGGCCGGGACTAGCGGGATAGAGACCCAGTACTTC
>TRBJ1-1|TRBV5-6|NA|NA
CASSLSRQGLGNTEAFF
TGTGCCAGCAGCTTGAGCCGCCAGGGTCTGGGGAACACTGAAGCTTTCTTT
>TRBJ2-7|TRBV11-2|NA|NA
CASNPPTGARSGNYEQYF
TGTGCCAGCAACCCCCCCACCGGAGCTCGCAGCGGTAACTACGAGCAGTACTTC
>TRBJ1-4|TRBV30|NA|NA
CACSRGEKLFF
TGTGCCTGCTCACGCGGAGAAAAACTGTTTTTT
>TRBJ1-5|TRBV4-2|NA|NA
CASSQDPGPSNQPQHF
TGTGCCAGCAGCCAAGATCCAGGGCCGAGCAATCAGCCCCAGCATTTT
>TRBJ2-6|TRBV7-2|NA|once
CASSETVSGANVLTF
TGTGCCAGCAGCGAAACAGTCTCTGGGGCCAACGTCCTGACTTTC
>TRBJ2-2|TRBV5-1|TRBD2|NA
CASSSTSGETGELFF
TGCGCCAGCAGCTCGACTAGCGGGGAGACCGGGGAGCTGTTTTTT
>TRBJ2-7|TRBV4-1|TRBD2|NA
CASRRTSGEGYEQYF
TGCGCCAGCAGGCGGACTAGCGGGGAGGGGTACGAGCAGTACTTC
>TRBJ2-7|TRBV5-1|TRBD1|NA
CASSADRGHYEQYF
TGCGCCAGCAGCGCGGACAGGGGGCACTACGAGCAGTACTTC
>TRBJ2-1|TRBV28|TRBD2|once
CASSPPRTSGLNEQFF
TGTGCCAGCAGTCCGCCCCGGACTAGCGGGCTCAATGAGCAGTTCTTC
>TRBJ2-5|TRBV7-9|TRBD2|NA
CASSISGAAQETQYF
TGTGCCAGCAGCATTAGCGGGGCGGCCCAAGAGACCCAGTACTTC
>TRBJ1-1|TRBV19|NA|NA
CASSIGEGPEAFF
TGTGCCAGTAGTATAGGGGAGGGTCCTGAAGCTTTCTTT
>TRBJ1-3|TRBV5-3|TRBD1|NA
CARSWGGQDRNTIYF
TGTGCCAGAAGCTGGGGCGGACAGGACAGAAACACCATATATTTT
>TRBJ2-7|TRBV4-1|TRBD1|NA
CASSLEDRAYEQYF
TGCGCCAGCAGCCTAGAAGACAGGGCCTACGAGCAGTACTTC
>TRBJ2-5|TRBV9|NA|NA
CASSVGATQETQYF
TGTGCCAGCAGCGTAGGGGCGACCCAAGAGACCCAGTACTTC
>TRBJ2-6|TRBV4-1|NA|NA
CASSRGDLGGANVLTF
TGCGCCAGCAGCCGGGGGGATTTGGGTGGGGCCAACGTCCTGACTTTC
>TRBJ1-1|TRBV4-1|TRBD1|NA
CASSHRTGQKNTEAFF
TGCGCCAGCAGCCATCGGACAGGGCAGAAGAACACTGAAGCTTTCTTT
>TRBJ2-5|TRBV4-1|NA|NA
CASSQLWGVQETQYF
TGCGCCAGCAGCCAACTTTGGGGGGTCCAAGAGACCCAGTACTTC
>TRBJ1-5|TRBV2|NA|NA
CASSGGRRWQPQHF
TGTGCCAGCAGTGGTGGTAGGAGATGGCAGCCCCAGCATTTT
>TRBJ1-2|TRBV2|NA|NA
CASIPRFWGAPGGYTF
TGTGCCAGCATCCCTCGGTTTTGGGGCGCCCCCGGAGGCTACACCTTC
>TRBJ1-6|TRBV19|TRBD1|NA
CACQPGQATGPLHF
TGTGCCTGTCAACCGGGACAGGCAACAGGACCCCTCCACTTT